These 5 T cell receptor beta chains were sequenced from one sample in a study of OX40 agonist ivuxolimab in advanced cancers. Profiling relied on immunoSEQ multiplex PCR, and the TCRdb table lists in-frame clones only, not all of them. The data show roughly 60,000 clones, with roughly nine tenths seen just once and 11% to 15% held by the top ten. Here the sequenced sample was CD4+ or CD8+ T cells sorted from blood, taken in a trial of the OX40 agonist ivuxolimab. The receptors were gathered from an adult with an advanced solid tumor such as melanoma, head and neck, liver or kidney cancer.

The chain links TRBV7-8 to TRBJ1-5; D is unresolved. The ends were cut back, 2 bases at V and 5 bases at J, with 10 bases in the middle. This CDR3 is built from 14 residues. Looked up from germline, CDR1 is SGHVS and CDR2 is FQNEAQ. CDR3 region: CASSLSSGYQPQHF. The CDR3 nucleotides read TGTGCCAGCAGCTTAAGTAGTGGTTATCAGCCCCAGCATTTT.

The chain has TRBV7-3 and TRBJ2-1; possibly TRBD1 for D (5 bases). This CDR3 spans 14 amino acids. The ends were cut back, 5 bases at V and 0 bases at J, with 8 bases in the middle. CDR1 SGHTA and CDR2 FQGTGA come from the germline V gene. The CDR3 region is CASSRQSSYNEQFF. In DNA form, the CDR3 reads TGTGCCAGCAGCCGACAGAGCTCCTACAATGAGCAGTTCTTC.

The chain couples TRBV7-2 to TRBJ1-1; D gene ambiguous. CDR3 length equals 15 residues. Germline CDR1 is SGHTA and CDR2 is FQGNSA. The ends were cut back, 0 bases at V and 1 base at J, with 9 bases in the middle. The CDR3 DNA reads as TGTGCCAGCAGCTTAGCTGGGGTTGGGAACACTGAAGCTTTCTTT. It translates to CASSLAGVGNTEAFF.

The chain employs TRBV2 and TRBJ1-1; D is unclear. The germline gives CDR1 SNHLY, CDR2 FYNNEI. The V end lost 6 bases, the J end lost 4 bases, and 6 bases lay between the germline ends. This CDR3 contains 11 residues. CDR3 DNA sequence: TGTGCCAGCAGGTGGGGCACTGAAGCTTTCTTT. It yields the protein CASRWGTEAFF. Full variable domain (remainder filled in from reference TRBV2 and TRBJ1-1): EPEVTQTPSHQVTQMGQEVILRCVPISNHLYFYWYRQILGQKVEFLVSFYNNEISEKSEIFDDQFSVERPDGSNFTLKIRSTKLEDSAMYFCASRWGTEAFFGQGTRLTVV.

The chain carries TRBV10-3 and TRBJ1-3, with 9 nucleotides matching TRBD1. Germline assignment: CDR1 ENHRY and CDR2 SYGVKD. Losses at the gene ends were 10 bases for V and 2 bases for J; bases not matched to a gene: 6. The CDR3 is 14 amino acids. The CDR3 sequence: CATWDRVTGNTIYF. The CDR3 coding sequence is TGTGCCACCTGGGACAGGGTCACTGGAAACACCATATATTTT.